This T cell receptor beta chain comes out of a study of blood T cell repertoires in COVID-19. Study-level background: Samples of COVID-19 (acute and convalescent) were obtained from the United States, Italy and Spain. The cDNA or gDNA used as material had been derived from T cells, B-cell-depleted T cells, or PBMCs.

As processed by the authors: For nucleated cells, counts were estimated from reference gene primer amplification. Libraries were prepared by immunoSEQ multiplex PCR; TCRdb keeps only in-frame clonotypes and omits some of them. V and J calls and clone size are those listed in that table; D and trimming were worked out from the DNA. This table has around 200,000 clones, around 87% appearing once. In germline, CDR1 is SGHTA, CDR2 FQGTGA. CDR3 length: 15 residues. Trimming took 5 bases from V and 0 from J; bases not matched to a gene: 4. Sequenced sample: peripheral blood. The TCR comes from a man between 50 and 59 years old with acute or convalescent COVID-19. The chain combines TRBV7-3 with TRBJ2-3; 8 nucleotides line up with TRBD2. The CDR3 DNA reads as TGTGCCAGCAGCCATAGCGGGGCCAGCACAGATACGCAGTATTTT. Its translation is CASSHSGASTDTQYF.